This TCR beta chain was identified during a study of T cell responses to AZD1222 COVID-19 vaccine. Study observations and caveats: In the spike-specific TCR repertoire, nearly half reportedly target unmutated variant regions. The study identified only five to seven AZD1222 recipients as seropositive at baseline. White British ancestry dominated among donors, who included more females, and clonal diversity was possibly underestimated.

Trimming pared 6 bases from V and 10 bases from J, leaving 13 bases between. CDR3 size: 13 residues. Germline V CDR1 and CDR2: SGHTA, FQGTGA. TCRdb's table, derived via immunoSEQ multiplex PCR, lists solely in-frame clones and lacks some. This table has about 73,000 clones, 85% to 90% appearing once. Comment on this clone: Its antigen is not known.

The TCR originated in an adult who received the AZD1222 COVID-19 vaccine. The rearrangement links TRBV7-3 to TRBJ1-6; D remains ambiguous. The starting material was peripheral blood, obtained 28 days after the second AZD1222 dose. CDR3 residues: CASRQEFGSPLHF. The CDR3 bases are TGTGCCAGCAGACAAGAATTCGGGTCACCCCTCCACTTT.